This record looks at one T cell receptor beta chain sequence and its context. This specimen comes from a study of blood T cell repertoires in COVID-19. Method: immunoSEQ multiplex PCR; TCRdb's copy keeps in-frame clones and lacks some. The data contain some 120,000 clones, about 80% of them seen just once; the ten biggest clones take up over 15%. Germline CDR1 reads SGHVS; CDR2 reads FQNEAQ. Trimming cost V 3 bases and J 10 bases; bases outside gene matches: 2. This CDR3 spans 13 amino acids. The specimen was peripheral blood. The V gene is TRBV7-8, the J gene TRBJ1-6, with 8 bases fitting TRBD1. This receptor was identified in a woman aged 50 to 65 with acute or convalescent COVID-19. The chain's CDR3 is CASSFNRGSPLHF. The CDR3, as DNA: TGTGCCAGCAGCTTCAACAGGGGGTCACCCCTCCACTTT.